A single sample is the source of the 17 T cell receptor beta chains below, sequenced in a study of blood T cell repertoires in COVID-19. The assay was immunoSEQ multiplex PCR, and TCRdb's table has in-frame clones only and misses some. The sample lists about 190,000 clones; approximately 88% were seen once. Sample: PBMCs or T cells enriched from blood (not recorded which). Every receptor here comes from a woman aged 25 to 39 who had recovered from COVID-19.

This clone was counted a single time. CDR3 in amino acids: CASSSRSQGGSSYNEQFF. The CDR3, as DNA: TGTGCCAGCAGCTCCAGGTCCCAGGGTGGCAGCTCCTACAATGAGCAGTTCTTC. The chain links TRBV7-3 to TRBJ2-1, with D maybe TRBD1 (5 bases). CDR3 length equals 18 residues. Germline V gene data show CDR1 as SGHTA and CDR2 as FQGTGA. V was shortened by 4 bases and J by 0 bases, with 19 bases between the two germline ends.

The chain carries TRBV27 and TRBJ1-6, with D perhaps matching TRBD1 (5 bases). Per the germline V gene, CDR1 is MNHEY and CDR2 is SMNVEV (reference sequence). The CDR3 has 14 residues. The V end lost 0 bases, the J end lost 10 bases, and 10 bases lay between the germline ends. CDR3 coding DNA: TGTGCCAGCAGTTTATCGCAGGGAAGGTCACCCCTCCACTTT. Translating gives CASSLSQGRSPLHF.

This clone was observed a single time. This sequence joins TRBV29-1 and TRBJ1-2; D not resolved. The CDR3 is 15 residues long. Germline CDR1 is SQVTM and CDR2 is ANQGSEA. Trimming stripped 0 bases from V and 3 bases from J, with 14 bases between. The chain's CDR3 is CSVEDQTGVYYGYTF. CDR3 DNA: TGCAGCGTTGAAGATCAGACTGGAGTTTACTATGGCTACACCTTC.

This clone was counted only a few times. The rearrangement links TRBV5-1 to TRBJ2-1, with 9 bases fitting TRBD1. Germline-derived CDR1 and CDR2 are SGHRS and YFSETQ. V was clipped by 3 bases and J by 4 bases; unmatched bases: 14. This CDR3 has 18 amino acids. CDR3 nucleotides: TGCGCCAGCAGCTCCCAAACAGGGGGCTGGGGTAAATACAATGAGCAGTTCTTC. As protein: CASSSQTGGWGKYNEQFF.

The V and J genes are TRBV3-1 (or the pseudogene TRBV3-2) and TRBJ1-3; D is uncertain. Germline loops: CDR1 LGHDT, CDR2 YNNKEL (reference sequence). The CDR3 extends over 16 amino acids. V lost 4 bases, J lost 2 bases, and 15 bases lay in between. The DNA of the CDR3 is TGTGCCAGCAGCCTTACCGGGAGTTCGGCTGGAAACACCATATATTTT. Protein sequence: CASSLTGSSAGNTIYF.

This clone appeared once. This chain joins TRBV5-4 and TRBJ1-1, with D possibly matching TRBD1 (6 bases). The CDR3 has 14 amino acids. V dropped 4 bases and J dropped 6 bases, with 16 bases sitting between them. Germline CDR1 reads SGHNT; CDR2 reads YYREEE (reference sequence). The CDR3 sequence: CASSIQGLSPEAFF. The CDR3 nucleotides are TGTGCCAGCAGCATTCAGGGGCTGTCGCCTGAAGCTTTCTTT.

The chain recombines TRBV7-9 with TRBJ2-2; the D is unclear. CDR1 is SEHNR and CDR2 is FQNEAQ in the germline V gene (reference sequence). CDR3 length: 13 amino acids. The V end lost 3 bases, the J end lost 4 bases, and 6 bases lay between the germline ends. In DNA form, the CDR3 reads TGTGCCAGCAGCTTCCTCCCCACCGGGGAGCTGTTTTTT. Translated, it gives CASSFLPTGELFF.

The gene calls are TRBV5-1 and TRBJ1-2; 7 nucleotides line up with TRBD1. Unmatched junction bases numbered 16, after V lost 4 bases and J lost 10 bases. The CDR3 runs to 15 residues. Germline values: CDR1 SGHRS, CDR2 YFSETQ. CDR3 DNA sequence: TGCGCCAGCAGCCCGGAGGGGGCGGGTTCAAGGGCCTACACCTTC. Protein: CASSPEGAGSRAYTF. Based on the CDR3 plus reference TRBV5-1 and TRBJ1-2, the full variable domain is KAGVTQTPRYLIKTRGQQVTLSCSPISGHRSVSWYQQTPGQGLQFLFEYFSETQRNKGNFPGRFSGRQFSNSRSEMNVSTLELGDSALYLCASSPEGAGSRAYTFGSGTRLTVV.

The chain links TRBV5-4 to TRBJ2-6; 7 bases match TRBD1. CDR1 is SGHNT, CDR2 YYREEE, per germline (reference sequence). This CDR3 contains 16 residues. The junction had 6 bases not matched to a gene; V was cut back by 3 bases and J by 3 bases. The chain's CDR3 is CASSSPRQGGANVLTF. CDR3 DNA sequence: TGTGCCAGCAGCTCTCCAAGACAGGGTGGGGCCAACGTCCTGACTTTC.

The genes are TRBV11-2 and TRBJ1-1; D perhaps matches TRBD1 (6 bases). Trimming took off 4 bases at V and 0 bases at J, with 18 bases between the two ends. The CDR3 spans 17 residues. CDR1 and CDR2 (germline): SGHAT, FQNNGV. The CDR3 sequence: CASSSTGQSSMNTEAFF. As DNA, the CDR3 is TGTGCCAGCAGCTCGACCGGACAGAGTAGCATGAACACTGAAGCTTTCTTT.

The gene calls are TRBV28 and TRBJ2-3; D is perhaps TRBD1 (6 bases). Germline V lookup: CDR1 MDHEN, CDR2 SYDVKM. Trimming took off 3 bases at V and 4 bases at J, with 17 bases between the two ends. The CDR3 has 16 amino acids. For the CDR3, the DNA is TGTGCCAGCAGTTTGTATGCAGGGGTAGTGGCAGATACGCAGTATTTT. It translates to CASSLYAGVVADTQYF. Looking up the rest from reference TRBV28 and TRBJ2-3 gives the full variable domain: DVKVTQSSRYLVKRTGEKVFLECVQDMDHENMFWYRQDPGLGLRLIYFSYDVKMKEKGDIPEGYSVSREKKERFSLILESASTNQTSMYLCASSLYAGVVADTQYFGPGTRLTVL.

V is TRBV6-5 and J is TRBJ2-7; D is uncertain. The CDR3 extends over 13 amino acids. CDR1 and CDR2 (germline): MNHEY, SVGAGI. The V and J ends lost 0 bases and 1 base respectively, with 4 bases between them. This chain's CDR3 is CASSYSNSYEQYF. In DNA form, the CDR3 reads TGTGCCAGCAGTTACTCCAATTCCTACGAGCAGTACTTC.

The chain has TRBV7-6 and TRBJ2-3; weak D call: TRBD2 (6 bases). The V and J ends lost 4 bases and 1 base respectively, with 15 bases between them. CDR1 and CDR2 (germline): SGHVS, FNYEAQ. CDR3 length: 16 amino acids. The CDR3 DNA is TGTGCCAGCAGCTACTTAACTAGCAGTGGCACAGATACGCAGTATTTT. Protein product: CASSYLTSSGTDTQYF.

This clone has just one count. The chain combines TRBV30 with TRBJ1-6, with D unresolved. Germline V gene data show CDR1 as GTSNPN and CDR2 as SVGIG (reference sequence). The CDR3 sequence is 12 residues long. With 2 bases removed from V and 6 bases from J, the gap between germline ends came to 5 bases. CDR3 in amino acids: CAWSFSNSPLHF. CDR3 DNA sequence: TGTGCCTGGAGTTTCAGTAATTCACCCCTCCACTTT. The whole variable domain, remainder taken from reference TRBV30 and TRBJ1-6, is SQTIHQWPATLVQPVGSPLSLECTVEGTSNPNLYWYRQAAGRGLQLLFYSVGIGQISSEVPQNLSASRPQDRQFILSSKKLLLSDSGFYLCAWSFSNSPLHFGNGTRLTVT.

The chain carries TRBV5-5 and TRBJ2-5; no firm D call. Trimming took off 3 bases at V and 5 bases at J, with 14 bases between the two ends. The CDR3 is 14 amino acids. Germline loops: CDR1 SGHKS, CDR2 YYEKEE (reference sequence). CDR3 coding DNA: TGTGCCAGCAGCTGGGCAATCTCGGCGGAGACCCAGTACTTC. Translating it yields CASSWAISAETQYF. The variable domain in full, completed from reference TRBV5-5 and TRBJ2-5, reads DAGVTQSPTHLIKTRGQQVTLRCSPISGHKSVSWYQQVLGQGPQFIFQYYEKEERGRGNFPDRFSARQFPNYSSELNVNALLLGDSALYLCASSWAISAETQYFGPGTRLLVL.

Written as DNA, the CDR3 is TGCGCCAGCAGTCAATCGGGGGGGGCAGATACGCAGTATTTT. Translation: CASSQSGGADTQYF. The V and J genes are TRBV23-1 and TRBJ2-3; TRBD2 matches at 7 bases. TRBV23-1 is an ORF, with its function uncertain. This CDR3 spans 14 amino acids. Losses at the gene ends were 0 bases for V and 4 bases for J; bases not matched to a gene: 1.

V usage is TRBV29-1 and J usage is TRBJ2-5, with D maybe TRBD1 (5 bases). The V and J ends lost 7 bases and 2 bases respectively, with 11 bases between them. Germline-derived CDR1 and CDR2 are SQVTM and ANQGSEA. The CDR3 consists of 12 residues. CDR3 sequence (DNA): TGCAGCGCAAATAGGGGTCAAGAGACCCAGTACTTC. Protein product: CSANRGQETQYF.